Included here is one TCR beta chain sequence, with context. The antigen is not known. The sample carries other DNA sequences with the same CDR3. Proliferating CFSE-low MLR cells were sequenced to define alloreactive TCRbeta sequences. Pre-transplant recipient cells responded to graft donor PBMCs, splenocytes, lymph-node cells, or third-party PBMCs. This specimen belongs to a study of T cell clones after liver transplantation. Across the study: Three of eight recipients were HCV-positive; others had non-autoimmune, non-viral indications.

Study-level findings and limits: A significant post-transplant drop in circulating graft-donor-reactive CD4 TCRbeta sequences occurred in most of the 8 subjects.

Produced via immunoSEQ multiplex PCR; TCRdb's table is partial and in-frame only. The repertoire holds 5,000 or so clones, about 38% seen once, with approximately 13% in the top ten. The junction had 7 bases not matched to a gene; V was cut back by 0 bases and J by 6 bases. Germline V lookup: CDR1 SGHRS, CDR2 YFSETQ. This CDR3 comprises 15 residues. The chain is built from TRBV5-1 and TRBJ2-3; TRBD2 matches 7 bases. The sequence was collected from a human patient who received a liver transplant. Among the T cells, some may be from the graft donor. Input material: CD4+ T cells from cultured PBMCs. The CDR3 protein is CASSLGLAEGDTQYF. In DNA, the CDR3 is TGCGCCAGCAGCTTGGGTCTAGCGGAAGGGGATACGCAGTATTTT.